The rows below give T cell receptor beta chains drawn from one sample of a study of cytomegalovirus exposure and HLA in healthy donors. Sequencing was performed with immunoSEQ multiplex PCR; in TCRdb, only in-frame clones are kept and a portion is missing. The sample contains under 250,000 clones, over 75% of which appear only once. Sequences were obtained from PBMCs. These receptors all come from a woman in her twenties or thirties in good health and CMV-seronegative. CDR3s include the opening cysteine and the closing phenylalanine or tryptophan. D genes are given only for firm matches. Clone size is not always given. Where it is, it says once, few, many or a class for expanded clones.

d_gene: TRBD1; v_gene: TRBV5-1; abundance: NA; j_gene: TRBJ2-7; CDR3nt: TGCGCCAGCAGCGTGGGACAGGGATCCTACGAGCAGTACTTC; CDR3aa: CASSVGQGSYEQYF
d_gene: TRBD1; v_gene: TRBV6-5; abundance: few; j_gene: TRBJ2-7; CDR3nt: TGTGCCAGCAGTTACGAGAGACAGGGAAAATCCTACGAGCAGTACTTC; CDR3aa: CASSYERQGKSYEQYF
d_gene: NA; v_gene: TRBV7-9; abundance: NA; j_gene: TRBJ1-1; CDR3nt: TGTGCCAGCGGGACTCGGGTTTTCTCCATGAACACTGAAGCTTTCTTT; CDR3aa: CASGTRVFSMNTEAFF
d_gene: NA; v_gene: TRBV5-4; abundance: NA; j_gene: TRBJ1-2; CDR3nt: TGTGCCAGCAGCCGAGCCGGAGGGGACTATGGCTACACCTTC; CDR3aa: CASSRAGGDYGYTF
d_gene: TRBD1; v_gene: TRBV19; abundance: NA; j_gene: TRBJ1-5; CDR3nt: TGTGCCAGTAGTTGGACAGGGGACAATCAGCCCCAGCATTTT; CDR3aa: CASSWTGDNQPQHF
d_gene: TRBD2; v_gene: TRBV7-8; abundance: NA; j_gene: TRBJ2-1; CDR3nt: TGTGCCAGCAGGTCCCTAGCGGGAGGGTATAATGAGCAGTTCTTC; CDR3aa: CASRSLAGGYNEQFF
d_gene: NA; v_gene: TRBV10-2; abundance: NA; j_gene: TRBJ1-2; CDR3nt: TGCGCCAGCGGCCTTCACCGGGGGGGGCTAGATGGCTACACCTTC; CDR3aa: CASGLHRGGLDGYTF
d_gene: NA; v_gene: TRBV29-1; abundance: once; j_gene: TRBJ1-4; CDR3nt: TGCAGCGTTGATCTACAGAGTAATGAAAAACTGTTTTTT; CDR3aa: CSVDLQSNEKLFF
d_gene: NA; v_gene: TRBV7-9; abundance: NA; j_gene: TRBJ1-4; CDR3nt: TGTGCCAGCAGCTTTCAGGGGTCTAATGAAAAACTGTTTTTT; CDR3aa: CASSFQGSNEKLFF
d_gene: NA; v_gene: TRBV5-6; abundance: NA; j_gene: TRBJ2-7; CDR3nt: TGTGCCAGCAGCATGGCGGCCCTAGGTCCCTACGAGCAGTACTTC; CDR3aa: CASSMAALGPYEQYF
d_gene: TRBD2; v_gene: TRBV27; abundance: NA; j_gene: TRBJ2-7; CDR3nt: TGTGCCAGCAGTTTGATAGCGGGCCTCTACGAGCAGTACTTC; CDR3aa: CASSLIAGLYEQYF
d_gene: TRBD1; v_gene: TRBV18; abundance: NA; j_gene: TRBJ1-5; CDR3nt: TGTGCCAGCTCACCAGGACAGGGGTCGAAGCAGCCCCAGCATTTT; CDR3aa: CASSPGQGSKQPQHF
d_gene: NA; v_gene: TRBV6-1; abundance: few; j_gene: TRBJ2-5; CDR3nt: TGTGCCAGCAGTGAAAGGTGGCGGCAGGAGACCCAGTACTTC; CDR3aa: CASSERWRQETQYF
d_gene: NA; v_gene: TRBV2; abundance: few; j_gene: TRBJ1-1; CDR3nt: TGTGCCAGCAGTGAGGGGGGGTTGGGCACTGAAGCTTTCTTT; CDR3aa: CASSEGGLGTEAFF
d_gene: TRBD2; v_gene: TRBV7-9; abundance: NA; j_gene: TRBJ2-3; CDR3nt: TGTGCCAGCAGCTGGGGACTAGCGGGAGCTCCCTACACAGATACGCAGTATTTT; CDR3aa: CASSWGLAGAPYTDTQYF
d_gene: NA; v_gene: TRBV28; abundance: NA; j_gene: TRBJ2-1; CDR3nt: TGTGCCAGCAGTTCAAGCGGTTTCTACTCCTACAATGAGCAGTTCTTC; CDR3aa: CASSSSGFYSYNEQFF
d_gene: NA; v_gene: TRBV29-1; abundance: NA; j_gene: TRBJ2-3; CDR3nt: TGCAGCGCCCTAGGACAGTTAGGCCTAGATACGCAGTATTTT; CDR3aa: CSALGQLGLDTQYF
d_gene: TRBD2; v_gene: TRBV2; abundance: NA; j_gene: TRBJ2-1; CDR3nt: TGTGCCAGCAGTGGGAAGACCGGGACTAGCGGGGCAAGCTCCTACAATGAGCAGTTCTTC; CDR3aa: CASSGKTGTSGASSYNEQFF
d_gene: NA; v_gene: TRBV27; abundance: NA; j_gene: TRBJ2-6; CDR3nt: TGTGCCAGCAGGCCAGTGGGGGGGCGCCCGACTTCTGGGGCCAACGTCCTGACTTTC; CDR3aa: CASRPVGGRPTSGANVLTF
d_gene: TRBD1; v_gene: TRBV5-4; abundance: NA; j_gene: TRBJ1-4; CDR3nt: TGTGCCAGCAGCAAATACAGGGGGCAGGAAAAACTGTTTTTT; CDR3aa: CASSKYRGQEKLFF
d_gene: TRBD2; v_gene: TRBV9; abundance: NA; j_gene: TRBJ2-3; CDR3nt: TGTGCCAGCAGCGCCTCCGGGACTAGCCGGAATACGCAGTATTTT; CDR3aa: CASSASGTSRNTQYF
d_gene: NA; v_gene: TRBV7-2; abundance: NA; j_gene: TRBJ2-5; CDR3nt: TGTGCCAGCAGCTTGGGCTCAGACAGGTTCGAGACCCAGTACTTC; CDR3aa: CASSLGSDRFETQYF
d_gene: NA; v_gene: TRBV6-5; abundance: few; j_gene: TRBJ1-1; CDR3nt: TGTGCCAGCAGTTTCTTAGGGGGGGCCATGAACACTGAAGCTTTCTTT; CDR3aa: CASSFLGGAMNTEAFF
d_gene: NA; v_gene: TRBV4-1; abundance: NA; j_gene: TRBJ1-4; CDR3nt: TGCGCCAGCAGCCTTAGGGGACACACAGCAACTAATGAAAAACTGTTTTTT; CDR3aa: CASSLRGHTATNEKLFF
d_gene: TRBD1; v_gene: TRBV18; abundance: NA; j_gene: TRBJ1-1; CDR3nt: TGTGCCAGCTCACCAATGAGGGGGCTGAGGACTGAAGCTTTCTTT; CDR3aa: CASSPMRGLRTEAFF
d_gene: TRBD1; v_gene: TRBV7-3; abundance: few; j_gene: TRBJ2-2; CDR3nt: TGTGCCAGCAGCCCCACCGGACAGGGCGGCACCGGGGAGCTGTTTTTT; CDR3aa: CASSPTGQGGTGELFF